A single sample is the source of the 8 T cell receptor beta chains below, sequenced in a study of shared clonotypes between healthy human individuals. Data came from immunoSEQ multiplex PCR; TCRdb stores just in-frame clones and leaves some out. The data hold about 2 million clones, with about 95% observed a single time. The naive CD8 population came from CD45RO-negative cells selected for CCR7, without terminally differentiated effector memory CD45RA+ cells. The source material was naive CD8+ T cells sorted from blood. All receptors derive from a young man in good health.

V gene TRBV7-9 combines with J gene TRBJ2-1, with D hard to call. Trimming stripped 4 bases from V and 5 bases from J, with 9 bases between. Germline CDR1 SEHNR, CDR2 FQNEAQ (reference sequence). This CDR3 has 13 residues. CDR3 bases: TGTGCCAGCAGCTCCCACCTACACAATGAGCAGTTCTTC. Translating gives CASSSHLHNEQFF. The full variable domain, with the rest looked up from reference TRBV7-9 and TRBJ2-1, is DTGVSQNPRHKITKRGQNVTFRCDPISEHNRLYWYRQTLGQGPEFLTYFQNEAQLEKSRLLSDRFSAERPKGSFSTLEIQRTEQGDSAMYLCASSSHLHNEQFFGPGTRLTVL.

This chain connects TRBV7-9 to TRBJ2-1, with 12 bases aligning to TRBD2. With V trimmed by 5 bases and J by 8 bases, 4 bases remained unmatched. The length of the CDR3 is 14 residues. From germline, CDR1 is SEHNR and CDR2 FQNEAQ (reference sequence). DNA of the CDR3: TGTGCCAGCAGCCCTAGCGGGAGGGCAGATGAGCAGTTCTTC. Protein: CASSPSGRADEQFF.

The gene calls are TRBV7-9 and TRBJ2-2, with TRBD1 matching 8 bases. Germline V gives CDR1 SEHNR, CDR2 FQNEAQ (reference sequence). The CDR3 totals 18 residues. Germline trimming cut 2 bases from V and 4 bases from J; bases unmatched to any gene: 12. In nucleotides, the CDR3 is TGTGCCAGCAGCTTATCGGAATTGACAGGGGCTCGCACCGGGGAGCTGTTTTTT. Protein product: CASSLSELTGARTGELFF.

Comments on this clone: Other DNA sequences in the same sample also yield this CDR3. This chain uses TRBV5-6 with TRBJ2-7; D call uncertain. This CDR3 is 13 amino acids long. V was shortened by 2 bases and J by 2 bases, with 8 bases between the two germline ends. Germline CDR1 reads SGHDT; CDR2 reads YYEEEE. The CDR3 loop is CASSFGGTYEQYF. As DNA, the CDR3 is TGTGCCAGCAGCTTTGGCGGAACCTACGAGCAGTACTTC.

The chain joins TRBV7-8 to TRBJ2-1; 11 bases align to TRBD2. Germline lookup yields CDR1 SGHVS and CDR2 FQNEAQ. The CDR3 runs to 20 residues. V shed 0 bases and J 6 bases; nucleotides not matched to a gene: 16. The DNA for the CDR3 is TGTGCCAGCAGCTTAGCCACGGGGATAGCGGGAGGGCCTCACGGCAATGAGCAGTTCTTC. It is translated as CASSLATGIAGGPHGNEQFF.

The rearrangement joins TRBV30 to TRBJ2-6; no reliable D call. Germline values: CDR1 GTSNPN, CDR2 SVGIG (reference sequence). Trimming pared 7 bases from V and 0 bases from J, leaving 19 bases between. This CDR3 region has 17 residues. The CDR3 DNA reads TGTGCCTTCTGGGATTGGAGTGGGTTCTCTGGGGCCAACGTCCTGACTTTC. This translates into CAFWDWSGFSGANVLTF.

The chain carries TRBV6-5 and TRBJ2-7, with 8 bases matching TRBD1. Looked up from germline, CDR1 is MNHEY and CDR2 is SVGAGI. Unmatched junction bases numbered 3, after V lost 8 bases and J lost 0 bases. The CDR3 has 13 residues. CDR3: CASYGTGSYEQYF. In nucleotides, the CDR3 is TGTGCCAGCTACGGGACAGGCTCCTACGAGCAGTACTTC.

This sequence joins TRBV7-6 and TRBJ1-4; D gene ambiguous. Trimming removed 4 bases from V and 7 bases from J, with 16 bases in between. From germline, CDR1 is SGHVS and CDR2 FNYEAQ. This CDR3 has 15 residues. This chain's CDR3 is CASSSVVDFGEKLFF. CDR3 nucleotides: TGTGCCAGCAGCTCCGTTGTAGATTTTGGTGAAAAACTGTTTTTT.